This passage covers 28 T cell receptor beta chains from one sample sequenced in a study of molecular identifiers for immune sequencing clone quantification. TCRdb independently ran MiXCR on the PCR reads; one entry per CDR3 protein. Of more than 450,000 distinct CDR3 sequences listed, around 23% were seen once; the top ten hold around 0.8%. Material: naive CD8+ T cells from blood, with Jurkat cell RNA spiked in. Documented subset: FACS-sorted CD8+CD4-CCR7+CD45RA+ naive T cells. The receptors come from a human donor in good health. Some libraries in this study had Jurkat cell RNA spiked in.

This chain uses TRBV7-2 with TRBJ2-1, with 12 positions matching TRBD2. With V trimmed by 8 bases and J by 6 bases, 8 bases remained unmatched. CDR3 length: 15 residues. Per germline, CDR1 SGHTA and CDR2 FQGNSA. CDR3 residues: CASQTKLAGGNEQFF. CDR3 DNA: TGTGCCAGCCAGACCAAACTAGCGGGGGGCAATGAGCAGTTCTTC.

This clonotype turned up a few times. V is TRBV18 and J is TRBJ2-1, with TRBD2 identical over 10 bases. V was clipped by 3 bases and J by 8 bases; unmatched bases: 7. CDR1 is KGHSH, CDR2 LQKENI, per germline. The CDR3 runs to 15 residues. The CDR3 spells CASSPTSGPYYEQFF. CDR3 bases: TGTGCCAGCTCACCGACTAGCGGGCCTTACTATGAGCAGTTCTTC.

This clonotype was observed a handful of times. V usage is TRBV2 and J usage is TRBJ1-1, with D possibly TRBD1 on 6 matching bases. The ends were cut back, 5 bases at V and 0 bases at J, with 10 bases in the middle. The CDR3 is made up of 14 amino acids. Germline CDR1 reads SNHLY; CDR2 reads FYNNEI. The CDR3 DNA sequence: TGTGCCAGCAGTAACAGGGTCTTGAACACTGAAGCTTTCTTT. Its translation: CASSNRVLNTEAFF. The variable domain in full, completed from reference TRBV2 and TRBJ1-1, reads EPEVTQTPSHQVTQMGQEVILRCVPISNHLYFYWYRQILGQKVEFLVSFYNNEISEKSEIFDDQFSVERPDGSNFTLKIRSTKLEDSAMYFCASSNRVLNTEAFFGQGTRLTVV.

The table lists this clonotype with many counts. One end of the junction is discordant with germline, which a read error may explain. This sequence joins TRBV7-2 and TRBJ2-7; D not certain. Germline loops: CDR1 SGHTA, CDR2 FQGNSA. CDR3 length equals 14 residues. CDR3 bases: TGTGCCAGCAGCTTCTACCCGGGTCCCTATGAGCAGTACTTC. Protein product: CASSFYPGPYEQYF.

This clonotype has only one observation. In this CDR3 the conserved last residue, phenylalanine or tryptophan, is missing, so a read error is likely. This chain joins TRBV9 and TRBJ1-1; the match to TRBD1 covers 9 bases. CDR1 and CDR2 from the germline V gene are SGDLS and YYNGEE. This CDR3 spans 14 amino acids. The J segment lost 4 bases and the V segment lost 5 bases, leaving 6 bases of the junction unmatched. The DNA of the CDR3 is TGTGCCAGCAGACAGGGGGCAGGGAGCACTGAAGCTTTCTCT. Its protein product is CASRQGAGSTEAFS.

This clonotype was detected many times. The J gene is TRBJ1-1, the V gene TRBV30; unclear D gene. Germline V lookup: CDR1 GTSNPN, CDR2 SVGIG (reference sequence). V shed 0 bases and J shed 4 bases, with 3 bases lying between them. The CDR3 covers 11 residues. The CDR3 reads CAWSVSTEAFF. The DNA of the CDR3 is TGTGCCTGGAGTGTAAGCACTGAAGCTTTCTTT.

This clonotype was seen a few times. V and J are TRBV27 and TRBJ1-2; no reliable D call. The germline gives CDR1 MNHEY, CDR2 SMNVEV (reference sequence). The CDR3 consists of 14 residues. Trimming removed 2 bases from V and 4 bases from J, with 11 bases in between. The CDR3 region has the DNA TGTGCCAGCAGTTTAGGAGGGATTAGCTATGGCTACACCTTC. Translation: CASSLGGISYGYTF.

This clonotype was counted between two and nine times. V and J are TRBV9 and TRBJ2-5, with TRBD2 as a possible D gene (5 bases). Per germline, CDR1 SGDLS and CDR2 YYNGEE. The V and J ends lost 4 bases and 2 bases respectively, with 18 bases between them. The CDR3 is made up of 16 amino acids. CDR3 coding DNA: TGTGCCAGCAGCCCCAAAGCCGGAGGCGTACAAGAGACCCAGTACTTC. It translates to CASSPKAGGVQETQYF.

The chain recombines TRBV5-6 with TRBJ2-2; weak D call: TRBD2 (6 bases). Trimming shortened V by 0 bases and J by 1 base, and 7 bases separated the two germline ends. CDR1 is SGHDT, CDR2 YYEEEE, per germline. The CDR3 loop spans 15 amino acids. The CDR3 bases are TGTGCCAGCAGCTTGGTGCGGGAGAACACCGGGGAGCTGTTTTTT. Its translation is CASSLVRENTGELFF.

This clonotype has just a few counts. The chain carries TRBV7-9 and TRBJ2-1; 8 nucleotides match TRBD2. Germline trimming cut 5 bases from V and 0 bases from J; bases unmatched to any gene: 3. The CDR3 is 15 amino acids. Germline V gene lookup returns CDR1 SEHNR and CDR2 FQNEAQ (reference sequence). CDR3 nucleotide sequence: TGTGCCAGCAGCCGGGAGGGGGGCTCCTACAATGAGCAGTTCTTC. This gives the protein CASSREGGSYNEQFF. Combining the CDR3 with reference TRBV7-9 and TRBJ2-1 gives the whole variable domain DTGVSQNPRHKITKRGQNVTFRCDPISEHNRLYWYRQTLGQGPEFLTYFQNEAQLEKSRLLSDRFSAERPKGSFSTLEIQRTEQGDSAMYLCASSREGGSYNEQFFGPGTRLTVL.

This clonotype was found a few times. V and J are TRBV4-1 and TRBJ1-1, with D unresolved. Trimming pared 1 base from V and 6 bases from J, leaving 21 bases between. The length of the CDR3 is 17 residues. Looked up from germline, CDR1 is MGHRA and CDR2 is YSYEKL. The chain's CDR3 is CASSQVFGWLTSSEAFF. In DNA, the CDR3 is TGCGCCAGCAGCCAAGTTTTTGGATGGTTAACTTCTTCTGAAGCTTTCTTT.

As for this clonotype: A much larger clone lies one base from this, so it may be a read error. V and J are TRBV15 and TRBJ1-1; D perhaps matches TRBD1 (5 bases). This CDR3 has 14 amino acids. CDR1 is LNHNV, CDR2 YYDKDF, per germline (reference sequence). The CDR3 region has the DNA TGTGCCACCAGCAGAGTGGGGGAAGAGAGTGAAGCTTACTTT. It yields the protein CATSRVGEESEAYF.

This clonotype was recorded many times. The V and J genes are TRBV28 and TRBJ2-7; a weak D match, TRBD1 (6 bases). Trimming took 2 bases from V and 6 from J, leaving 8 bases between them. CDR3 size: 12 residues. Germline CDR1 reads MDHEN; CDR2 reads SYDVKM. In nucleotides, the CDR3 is TGTGCCAGCAGTTTAAGGGGGTCCGAGCAGTACTTC. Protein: CASSLRGSEQYF.

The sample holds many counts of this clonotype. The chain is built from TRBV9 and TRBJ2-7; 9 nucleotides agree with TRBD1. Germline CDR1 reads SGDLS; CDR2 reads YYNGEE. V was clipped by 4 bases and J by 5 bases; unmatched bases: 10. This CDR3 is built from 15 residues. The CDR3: CASSFTGTGRDEQYF. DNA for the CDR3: TGTGCCAGCAGCTTCACCGGGACAGGGCGCGACGAGCAGTACTTC. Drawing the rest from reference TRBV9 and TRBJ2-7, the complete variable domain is DSGVTQTPKHLITATGQRVTLRCSPRSGDLSVYWYQQSLDQGLQFLIQYYNGEERAKGNILERFSAQQFPDLHSELNLSSLELGDSALYFCASSFTGTGRDEQYFGPGTRLTVT.

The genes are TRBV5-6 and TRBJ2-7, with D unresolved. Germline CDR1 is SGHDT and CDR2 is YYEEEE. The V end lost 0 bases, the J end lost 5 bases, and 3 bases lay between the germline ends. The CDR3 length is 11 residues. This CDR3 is CASSLANEQYF. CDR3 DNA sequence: TGTGCCAGCAGCTTGGCTAACGAGCAGTACTTC.

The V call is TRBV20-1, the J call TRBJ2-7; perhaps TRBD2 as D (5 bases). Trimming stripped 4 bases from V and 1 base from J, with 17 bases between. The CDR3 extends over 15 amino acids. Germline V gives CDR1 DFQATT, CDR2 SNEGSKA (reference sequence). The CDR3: CSATHSVSASYEQYF. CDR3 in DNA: TGCAGTGCTACTCATAGCGTGAGTGCGTCCTACGAGCAGTACTTC.

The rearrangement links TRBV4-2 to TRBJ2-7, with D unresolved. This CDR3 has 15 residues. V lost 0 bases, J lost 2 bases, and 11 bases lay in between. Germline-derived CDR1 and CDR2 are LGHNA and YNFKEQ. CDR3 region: CASSQEMTGTYEQYF. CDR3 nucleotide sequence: TGTGCCAGCAGCCAAGAGATGACTGGGACCTACGAGCAGTACTTC.

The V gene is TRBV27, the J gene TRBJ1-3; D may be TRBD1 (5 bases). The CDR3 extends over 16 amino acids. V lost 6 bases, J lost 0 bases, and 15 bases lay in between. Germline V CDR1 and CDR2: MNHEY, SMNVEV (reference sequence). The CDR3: CASRSGTRSSGNTIYF. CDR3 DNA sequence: TGTGCCAGCAGATCCGGGACCCGAAGCTCTGGAAACACCATATATTTT.

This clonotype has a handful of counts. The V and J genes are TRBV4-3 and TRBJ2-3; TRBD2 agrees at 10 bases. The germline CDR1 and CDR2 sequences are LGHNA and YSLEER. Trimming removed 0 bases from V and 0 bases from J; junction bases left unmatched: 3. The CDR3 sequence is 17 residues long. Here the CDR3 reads CASSQDMTSGSTDTQYF. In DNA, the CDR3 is TGCGCCAGCAGCCAAGATATGACTAGCGGGAGCACAGATACGCAGTATTTT.

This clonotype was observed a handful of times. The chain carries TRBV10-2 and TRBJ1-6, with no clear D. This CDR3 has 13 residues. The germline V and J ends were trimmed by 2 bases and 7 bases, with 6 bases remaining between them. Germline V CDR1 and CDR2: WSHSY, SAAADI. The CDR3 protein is CASSEDGNSPLHF. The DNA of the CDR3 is TGCGCCAGCAGTGAGGACGGCAATTCACCCCTCCACTTT.

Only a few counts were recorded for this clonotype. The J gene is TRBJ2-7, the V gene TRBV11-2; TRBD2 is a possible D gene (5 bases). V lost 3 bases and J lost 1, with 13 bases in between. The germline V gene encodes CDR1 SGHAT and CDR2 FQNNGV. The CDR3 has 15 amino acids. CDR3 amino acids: CASSFSDWSSYEQYF. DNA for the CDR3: TGTGCCAGCAGCTTCTCGGACTGGAGTTCCTACGAGCAGTACTTC. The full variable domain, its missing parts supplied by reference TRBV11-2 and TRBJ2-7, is EAGVAQSPRYKIIEKRQSVAFWCNPISGHATLYWYQQILGQGPKLLIQFQNNGVVDDSQLPKDRFSAERLKGVDSTLKIQPAKLEDSAVYLCASSFSDWSSYEQYFGPGTRLTVT.

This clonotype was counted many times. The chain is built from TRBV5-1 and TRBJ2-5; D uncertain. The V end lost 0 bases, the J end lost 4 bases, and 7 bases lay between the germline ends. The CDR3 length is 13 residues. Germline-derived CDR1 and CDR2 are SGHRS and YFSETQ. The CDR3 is CASSLDYGETQYF. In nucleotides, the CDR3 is TGCGCCAGCAGCTTGGACTACGGAGAGACCCAGTACTTC. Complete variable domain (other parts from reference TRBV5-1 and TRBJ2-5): KAGVTQTPRYLIKTRGQQVTLSCSPISGHRSVSWYQQTPGQGLQFLFEYFSETQRNKGNFPGRFSGRQFSNSRSEMNVSTLELGDSALYLCASSLDYGETQYFGPGTRLLVL.

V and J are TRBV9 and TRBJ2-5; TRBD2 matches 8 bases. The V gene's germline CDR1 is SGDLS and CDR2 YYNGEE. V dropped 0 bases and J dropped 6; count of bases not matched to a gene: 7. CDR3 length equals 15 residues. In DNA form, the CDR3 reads TGTGCCAGCAGCGTAGACGGTAGCGGGAAAAAGACCCAGTACTTC. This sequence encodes CASSVDGSGKKTQYF.

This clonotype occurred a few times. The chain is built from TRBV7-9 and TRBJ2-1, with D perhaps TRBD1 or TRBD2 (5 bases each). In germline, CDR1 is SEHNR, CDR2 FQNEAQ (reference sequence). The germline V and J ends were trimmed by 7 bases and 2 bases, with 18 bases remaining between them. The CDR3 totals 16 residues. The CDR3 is CASTSPGAPTYNEQFF. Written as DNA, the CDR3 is TGTGCCAGCACCTCGCCCGGGGCACCTACCTACAATGAGCAGTTCTTC.

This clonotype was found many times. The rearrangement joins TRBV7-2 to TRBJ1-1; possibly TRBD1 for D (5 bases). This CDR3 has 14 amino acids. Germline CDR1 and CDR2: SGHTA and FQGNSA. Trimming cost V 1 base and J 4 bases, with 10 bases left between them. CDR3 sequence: CASSLDGAGTEAFF. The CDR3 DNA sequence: TGTGCCAGCAGCTTAGATGGGGCGGGCACTGAAGCTTTCTTT.

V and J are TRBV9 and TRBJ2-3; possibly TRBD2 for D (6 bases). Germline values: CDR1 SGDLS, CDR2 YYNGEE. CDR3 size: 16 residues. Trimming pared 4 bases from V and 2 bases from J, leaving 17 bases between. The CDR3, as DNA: TGTGCCAGCAGCTTTTCCGGGACTGGCGCCACAGATACGCAGTATTTT. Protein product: CASSFSGTGATDTQYF.

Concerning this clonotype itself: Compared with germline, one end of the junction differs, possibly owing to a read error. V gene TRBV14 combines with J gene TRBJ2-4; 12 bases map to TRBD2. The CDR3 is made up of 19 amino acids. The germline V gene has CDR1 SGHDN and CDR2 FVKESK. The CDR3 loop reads CGSSRLAGAQGVAKNIQYF. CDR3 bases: TGTGGCAGCAGTCGACTAGCGGGAGCCCAAGGGGTAGCCAAAAACATTCAGTACTTC. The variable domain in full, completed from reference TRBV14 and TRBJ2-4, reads EAGVTQFPSHSVIEKGQTVTLRCDPISGHDNLYWYRRVMGKEIKFLLHFVKESKQDESGMPNNRFLAERTGGTYSTLKVQPAELEDSGVYFCGSSRLAGAQGVAKNIQYFGAGTRLSVL.

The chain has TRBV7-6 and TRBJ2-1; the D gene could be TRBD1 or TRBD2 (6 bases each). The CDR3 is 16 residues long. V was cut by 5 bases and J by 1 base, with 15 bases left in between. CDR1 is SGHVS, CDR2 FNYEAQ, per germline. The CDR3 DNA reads TGTGCCAGCAGCCCGGCGGACAGCGGGTCCTACAATGAGCAGTTCTTC. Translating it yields CASSPADSGSYNEQFF.